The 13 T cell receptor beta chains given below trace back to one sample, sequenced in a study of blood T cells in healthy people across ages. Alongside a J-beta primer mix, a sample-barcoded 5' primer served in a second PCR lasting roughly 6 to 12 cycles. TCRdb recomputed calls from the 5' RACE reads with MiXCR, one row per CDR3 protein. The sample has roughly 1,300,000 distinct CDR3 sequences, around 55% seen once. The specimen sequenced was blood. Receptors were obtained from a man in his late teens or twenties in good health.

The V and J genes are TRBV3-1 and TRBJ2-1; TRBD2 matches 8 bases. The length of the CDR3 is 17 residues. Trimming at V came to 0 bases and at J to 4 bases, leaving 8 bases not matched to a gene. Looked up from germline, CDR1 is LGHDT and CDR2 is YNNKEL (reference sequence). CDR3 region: CASSQDVPSGLYNEQFF. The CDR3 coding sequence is TGTGCCAGCAGCCAAGATGTGCCTAGCGGGCTGTACAATGAGCAGTTCTTC.

The CDR3 protein is CASSQGQGAVQGEKLFF. The CDR3 DNA follows: TGCGCCAGCAGCCAAGGACAGGGGGCGGTTCAAGGTGAAAAACTGTTTTTT. This chain connects TRBV4-1 to TRBJ1-4; 10 bases fit TRBD1. The V gene's germline CDR1 is MGHRA and CDR2 YSYEKL. V lost 1 base and J lost 7; bases outside the gene matches: 9. The CDR3 is 17 residues long.

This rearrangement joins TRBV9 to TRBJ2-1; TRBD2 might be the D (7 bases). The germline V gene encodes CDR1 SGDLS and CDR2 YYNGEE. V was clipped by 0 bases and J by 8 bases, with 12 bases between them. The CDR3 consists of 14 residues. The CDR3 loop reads CASSVVRGGDEQFF. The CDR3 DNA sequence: TGTGCCAGCAGCGTAGTAAGGGGGGGAGATGAGCAGTTCTTC.

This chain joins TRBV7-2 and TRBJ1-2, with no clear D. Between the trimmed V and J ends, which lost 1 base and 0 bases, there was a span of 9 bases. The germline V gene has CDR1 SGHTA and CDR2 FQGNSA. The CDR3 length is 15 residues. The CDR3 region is CASSLVRLANYGYTF. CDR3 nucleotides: TGTGCCAGCAGCTTAGTAAGATTAGCTAACTATGGCTACACCTTC.

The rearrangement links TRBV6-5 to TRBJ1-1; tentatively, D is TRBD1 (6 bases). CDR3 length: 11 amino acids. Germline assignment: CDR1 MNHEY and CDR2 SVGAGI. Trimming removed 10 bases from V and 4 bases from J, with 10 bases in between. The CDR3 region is CATYRATEAFF. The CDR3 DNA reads TGTGCCACCTACAGGGCCACTGAAGCTTTCTTT.

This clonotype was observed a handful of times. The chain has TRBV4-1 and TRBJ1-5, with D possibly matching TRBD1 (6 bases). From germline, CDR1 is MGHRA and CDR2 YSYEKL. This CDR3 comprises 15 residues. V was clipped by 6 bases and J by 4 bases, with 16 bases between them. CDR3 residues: CASSPADRQNQPQHF. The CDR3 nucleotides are TGCGCCAGCAGTCCTGCAGACAGGCAAAATCAGCCCCAGCATTTT.

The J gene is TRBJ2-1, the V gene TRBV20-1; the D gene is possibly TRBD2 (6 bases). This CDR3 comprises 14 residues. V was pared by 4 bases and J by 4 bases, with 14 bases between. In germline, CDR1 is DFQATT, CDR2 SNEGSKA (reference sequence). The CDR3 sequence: CSAITGVGYNEQFF. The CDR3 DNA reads TGCAGTGCTATCACGGGAGTCGGGTACAATGAGCAGTTCTTC.

The CDR3 protein is CATSRDSADTQYF. The CDR3 nucleotides read TGTGCCACCAGCAGAGATTCTGCAGATACGCAGTATTTT. This chain links TRBV15 with TRBJ2-3; no firm D call. In germline, CDR1 is LNHNV, CDR2 YYDKDF (reference sequence). V gave up 0 bases and J gave up 4 bases, with 5 bases separating them. The CDR3 extends over 13 amino acids. The whole variable domain, remainder taken from reference TRBV15 and TRBJ2-3, is DAMVIQNPRYQVTQFGKPVTLSCSQTLNHNVMYWYQQKSSQAPKLLFHYYDKDFNNEADTPDNFQSRRPNTSFCFLDIRSPGLGDTAMYLCATSRDSADTQYFGPGTRLTVL.

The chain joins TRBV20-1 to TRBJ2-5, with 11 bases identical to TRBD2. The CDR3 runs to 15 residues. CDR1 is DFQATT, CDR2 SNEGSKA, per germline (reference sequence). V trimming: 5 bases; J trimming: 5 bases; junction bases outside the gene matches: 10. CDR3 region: CSAYPASGGSETQYF. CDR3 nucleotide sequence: TGCAGTGCTTACCCGGCTAGCGGGGGGTCGGAGACCCAGTACTTC.

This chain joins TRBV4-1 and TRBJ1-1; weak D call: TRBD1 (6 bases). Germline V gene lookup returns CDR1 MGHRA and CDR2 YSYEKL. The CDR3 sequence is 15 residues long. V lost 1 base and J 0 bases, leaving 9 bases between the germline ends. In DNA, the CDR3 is TGCGCCAGCAGCCAAGCAGGGGACCTGAACACTGAAGCTTTCTTT. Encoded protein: CASSQAGDLNTEAFF.

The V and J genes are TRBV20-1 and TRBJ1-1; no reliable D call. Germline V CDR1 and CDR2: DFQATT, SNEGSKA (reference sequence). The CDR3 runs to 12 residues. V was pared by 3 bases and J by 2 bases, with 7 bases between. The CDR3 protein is CSARLVNTEAFF. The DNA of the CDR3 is TGCAGTGCTAGGCTCGTCAACACTGAAGCTTTCTTT.

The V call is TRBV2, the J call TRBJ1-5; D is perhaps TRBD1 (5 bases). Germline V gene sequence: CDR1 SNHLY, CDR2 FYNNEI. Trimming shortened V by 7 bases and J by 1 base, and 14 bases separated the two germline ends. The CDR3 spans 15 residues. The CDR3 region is CASTRGVRSNQPQHF. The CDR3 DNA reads TGTGCCAGCACGCGGGGGGTCAGGAGCAATCAGCCCCAGCATTTT.

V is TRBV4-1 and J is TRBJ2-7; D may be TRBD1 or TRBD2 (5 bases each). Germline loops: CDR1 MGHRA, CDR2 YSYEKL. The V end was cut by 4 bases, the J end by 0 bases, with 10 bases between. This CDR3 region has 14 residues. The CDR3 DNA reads TGCGCCAGCAGCCGGGACCGATACTCCTACGAGCAGTACTTC. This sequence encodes CASSRDRYSYEQYF.